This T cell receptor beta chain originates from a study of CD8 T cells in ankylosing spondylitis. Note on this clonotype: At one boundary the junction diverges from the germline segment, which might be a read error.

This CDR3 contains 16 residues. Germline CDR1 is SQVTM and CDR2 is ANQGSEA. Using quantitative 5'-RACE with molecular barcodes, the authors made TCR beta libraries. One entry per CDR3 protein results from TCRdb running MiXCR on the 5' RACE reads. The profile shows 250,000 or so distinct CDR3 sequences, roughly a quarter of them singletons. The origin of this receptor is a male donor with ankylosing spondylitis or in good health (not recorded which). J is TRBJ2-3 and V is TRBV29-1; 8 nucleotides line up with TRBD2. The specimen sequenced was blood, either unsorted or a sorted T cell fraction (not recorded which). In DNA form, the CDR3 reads TGCAGCGTGGAAGACGTAGCGGGGTCTAGCACAGATACGCAGTATTTT. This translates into CSVEDVAGSSTDTQYF.